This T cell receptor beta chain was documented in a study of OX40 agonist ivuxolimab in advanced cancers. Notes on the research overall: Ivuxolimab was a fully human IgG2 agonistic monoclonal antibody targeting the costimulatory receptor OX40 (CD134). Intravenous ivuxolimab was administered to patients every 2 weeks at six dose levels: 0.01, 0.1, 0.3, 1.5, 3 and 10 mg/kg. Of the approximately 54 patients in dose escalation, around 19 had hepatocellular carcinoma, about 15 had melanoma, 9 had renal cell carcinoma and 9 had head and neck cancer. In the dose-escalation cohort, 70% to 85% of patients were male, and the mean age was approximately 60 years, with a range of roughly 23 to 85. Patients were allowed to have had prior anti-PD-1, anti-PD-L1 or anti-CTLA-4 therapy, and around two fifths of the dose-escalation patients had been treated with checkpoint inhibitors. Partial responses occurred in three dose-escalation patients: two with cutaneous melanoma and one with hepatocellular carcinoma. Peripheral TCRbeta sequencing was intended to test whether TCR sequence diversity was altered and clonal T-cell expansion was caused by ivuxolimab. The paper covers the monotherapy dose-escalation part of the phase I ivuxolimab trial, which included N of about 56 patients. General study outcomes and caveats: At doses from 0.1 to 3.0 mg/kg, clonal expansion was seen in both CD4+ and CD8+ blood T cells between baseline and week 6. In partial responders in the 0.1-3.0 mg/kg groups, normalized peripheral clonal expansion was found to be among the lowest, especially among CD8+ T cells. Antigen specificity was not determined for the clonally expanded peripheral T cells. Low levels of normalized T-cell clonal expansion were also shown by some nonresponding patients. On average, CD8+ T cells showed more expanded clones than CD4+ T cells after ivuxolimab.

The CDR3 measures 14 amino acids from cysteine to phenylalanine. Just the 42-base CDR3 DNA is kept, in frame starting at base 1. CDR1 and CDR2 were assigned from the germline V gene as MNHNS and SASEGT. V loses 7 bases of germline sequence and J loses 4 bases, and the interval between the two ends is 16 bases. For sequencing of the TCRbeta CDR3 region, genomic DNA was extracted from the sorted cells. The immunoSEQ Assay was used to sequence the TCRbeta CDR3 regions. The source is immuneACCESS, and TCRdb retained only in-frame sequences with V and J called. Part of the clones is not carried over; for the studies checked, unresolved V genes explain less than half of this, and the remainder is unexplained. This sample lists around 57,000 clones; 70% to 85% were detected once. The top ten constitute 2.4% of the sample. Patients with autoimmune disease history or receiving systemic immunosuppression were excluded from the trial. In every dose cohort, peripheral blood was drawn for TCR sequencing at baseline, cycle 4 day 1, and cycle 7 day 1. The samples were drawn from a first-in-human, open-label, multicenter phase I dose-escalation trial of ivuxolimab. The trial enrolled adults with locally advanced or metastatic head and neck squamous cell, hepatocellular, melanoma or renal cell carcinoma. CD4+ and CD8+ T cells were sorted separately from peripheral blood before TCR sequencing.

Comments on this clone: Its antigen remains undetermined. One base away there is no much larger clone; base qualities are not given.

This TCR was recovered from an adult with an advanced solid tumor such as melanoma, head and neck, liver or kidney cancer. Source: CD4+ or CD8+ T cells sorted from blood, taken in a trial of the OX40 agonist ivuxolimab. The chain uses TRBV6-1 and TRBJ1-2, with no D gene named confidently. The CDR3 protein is CASKHSFTGYGYTF. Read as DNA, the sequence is TGTGCCAGCAAGCATTCCTTTACGGGCTATGGCTACACCTTC.